The 20 T cell receptor beta chains below come from one sample, sequenced in a study of blood T cells in healthy people across ages. The use of a sample-barcoded 5' primer and a J-beta primer mix characterized a second PCR of roughly 6 to 12 cycles. One entry per CDR3 protein, called by TCRdb with MiXCR from the 5' RACE reads. The table has some 1.4 million distinct CDR3 sequences, roughly 40% seen once. Sequenced: blood. These receptors all come from a woman aged 18-35 years in good health.

This chain joins TRBV2 and TRBJ2-1; maybe TRBD2 (6 bases). From germline, CDR1 is SNHLY and CDR2 FYNNEI. The CDR3 spans 16 residues. The germline V and J ends were trimmed by 8 bases and 0 bases, with 17 bases remaining between them. CDR3 coding DNA: TGTGCCAGCCCGGGGGAGGCCTGGATCTCCTACAATGAGCAGTTCTTC. Protein sequence: CASPGEAWISYNEQFF.

This chain connects TRBV9 to TRBJ2-3; unclear D gene. V lost 2 bases, J lost 3 bases, and 13 bases lay in between. The germline V gene encodes CDR1 SGDLS and CDR2 YYNGEE. This CDR3 has 15 amino acids. CDR3 nucleotides: TGTGCCAGCAGCGTTACGCCGCAGGCGACAGATACGCAGTATTTT. This sequence encodes CASSVTPQATDTQYF.

This clonotype was observed a single time. The chain links TRBV4-2 to TRBJ2-5; TRBD2 matches at 12 bases. The V and J ends lost 0 bases and 11 bases, in that order; junction bases with no gene match: 16. The CDR3 totals 18 residues. The V gene's germline CDR1 is LGHNA and CDR2 YNFKEQ. The CDR3 coding sequence is TGTGCCAGCAGCCAAGATTTTCCCCCTAGCGGGGGGGTCAATGAGCAGTACTTC. This encodes CASSQDFPPSGGVNEQYF.

The gene calls are TRBV10-3 and TRBJ1-1, with D maybe TRBD1 (5 bases). CDR1 is ENHRY and CDR2 is SYGVKD in the germline V gene. Trimming stripped 7 bases from V and 3 bases from J, with 9 bases between. The CDR3 loop spans 12 amino acids. The CDR3 sequence: CAITRGDTEAFF. The CDR3 coding sequence is TGTGCCATCACCCGGGGGGACACTGAAGCTTTCTTT.

V usage is TRBV4-1 and J usage is TRBJ2-3; 10 positions match TRBD1. This CDR3 spans 16 amino acids. V lost 3 bases, J lost 0 bases, and 3 bases stayed unmatched. Germline-derived CDR1 and CDR2 are MGHRA and YSYEKL. Here the CDR3 reads CASSQGTGDSTDTQYF. CDR3 coding DNA: TGCGCCAGCAGCCAGGGGACAGGGGATAGCACAGATACGCAGTATTTT.

A few counts support this clonotype. J is TRBJ1-1 and V is TRBV4-1; 10 bases align to TRBD1. J gave up 3 bases and V 4 bases, and 2 bases lay outside the gene matches. The CDR3 is 14 residues long. CDR1 MGHRA and CDR2 YSYEKL come from the germline V gene. The CDR3 DNA sequence: TGCGCCAGCAGCCGCGGACAGGGGGACACTGAAGCTTTCTTT. Translated, it gives CASSRGQGDTEAFF.

This clonotype has only a few counts. The chain has TRBV2 and TRBJ2-1; TRBD2 matches 7 bases. CDR3 size: 17 residues. Germline CDR1 and CDR2: SNHLY and FYNNEI. J gave up 4 bases and V 4 bases, and 13 bases lay outside the gene matches. The CDR3 bases are TGTGCCAGCAGTGCCGCGGGAGCCTCTCGGGGGTACAATGAGCAGTTCTTC. Translation gives CASSAAGASRGYNEQFF.

The chain links TRBV20-1 to TRBJ2-1, with 10 bases that match TRBD2. Unmatched junction bases numbered 12, after V lost 7 bases and J lost 0 bases. Germline V gene data show CDR1 as DFQATT and CDR2 as SNEGSKA (reference sequence). The CDR3 is 17 residues long. The CDR3 here is CSVGLAVLGGSYNEQFF. CDR3 in DNA: TGCAGTGTTGGACTAGCGGTCCTCGGAGGCTCCTACAATGAGCAGTTCTTC.

This clonotype was seen a few times. The V gene is TRBV6-6, the J gene TRBJ1-6; TRBD1 matches 7 bases. Germline V gives CDR1 MNHNY, CDR2 SVGAGI (reference sequence). V trimming: 0 bases; J trimming: 8 bases; junction bases outside the gene matches: 4. The CDR3 runs to 15 residues. The CDR3 DNA reads as TGTGCCAGCAGTTACTCGAGAGGGGGCGATTCACCCCTCCACTTT. Its protein product is CASSYSRGGDSPLHF.

The CDR3 DNA reads TGTGCCAGCAGCTTCTCGACCATAGCCGGGAGGGGGACAGATACGCAGTATTTT. It codes for CASSFSTIAGRGTDTQYF. V gene TRBV7-8 combines with J gene TRBJ2-3, with TRBD2 matching 8 bases. V gave up 3 bases and J gave up 3 bases; unmatched junction bases: 14. The germline V gene has CDR1 SGHVS and CDR2 FQNEAQ. The CDR3 loop spans 18 amino acids.

This clonotype was recorded once. The chain has TRBV20-1 and TRBJ1-1; D is perhaps TRBD1 (6 bases). Germline CDR1 and CDR2: DFQATT and SNEGSKA (reference sequence). V was trimmed by 5 bases and J by 2 bases, leaving 18 bases between them. This CDR3 comprises 15 residues. CDR3 in amino acids: CSAPKPDSPNTEAFF. The CDR3 DNA is TGCAGTGCTCCCAAACCGGACAGCCCCAACACTGAAGCTTTCTTT.

This clonotype has only a few counts. This chain links TRBV5-1 with TRBJ1-6; unclear D gene. Trimming stripped 0 bases from V and 8 bases from J, with 6 bases between. Germline V lookup: CDR1 SGHRS, CDR2 YFSETQ. This CDR3 region has 13 residues. The CDR3 DNA reads TGCGCCAGCAGCTTGGCCGTGGATTCACCCCTCCACTTT. Amino acid sequence: CASSLAVDSPLHF.

V and J are TRBV6-1 and TRBJ2-4; 12 bases agree with TRBD2. The DNA matches TRBJ2-7 better at its end, which makes the J call doubtful. Germline V gives CDR1 MNHNS, CDR2 SASEGT. The CDR3 loop spans 17 amino acids. The CDR3 sequence: CASSEETRLAGADEQYF. CDR3 nucleotides: TGTGCCAGCAGTGAAGAGACGAGACTAGCGGGAGCTGACGAGCAGTACTTC.

The genes are TRBV2 and TRBJ1-2; D is perhaps TRBD1 (6 bases). Between the trimmed V and J ends, which lost 1 base and 2 bases, there was a span of 14 bases. Germline V lookup: CDR1 SNHLY, CDR2 FYNNEI. This CDR3 has 16 residues. The CDR3 protein is CASSEVWGAGNYGYTF. In DNA form, the CDR3 reads TGTGCCAGCAGTGAAGTATGGGGGGCGGGGAACTATGGCTACACCTTC.

The chain joins TRBV25-1 to TRBJ2-5; TRBD1 matches 10 bases. Losses at the gene ends were 10 bases for V and 4 bases for J; bases not matched to a gene: 18. The CDR3 covers 17 residues. Germline V gene lookup returns CDR1 MGHDK and CDR2 SYGVNS. CDR3 in amino acids: CATQTPPDRGLGETQYF. CDR3 nucleotides: TGTGCCACCCAGACTCCCCCAGACAGGGGGCTGGGAGAGACCCAGTACTTC.

This clonotype was picked up one time. V and J are TRBV6-1 and TRBJ2-7; 8 nucleotides agree with TRBD1. V shed 1 base and J 2 bases; nucleotides not matched to a gene: 7. Germline V gene lookup returns CDR1 MNHNS and CDR2 SASEGT. CDR3 length: 16 residues. In nucleotides, the CDR3 is TGTGCCAGCAGTGAAGGGGTAGCGACAGGGGCCTACGAGCAGTACTTC. It encodes CASSEGVATGAYEQYF.

V usage is TRBV7-8 and J usage is TRBJ1-1; D remains unclear. CDR3 length: 11 amino acids. Trimming pared 5 bases from V and 4 bases from J, leaving 5 bases between. The germline gives CDR1 SGHVS, CDR2 FQNEAQ. CDR3 in DNA: TGTGCCAGCAGCCCGACCACTGAAGCTTTCTTT. It yields the protein CASSPTTEAFF.

Details on this clonotype: A read error is possible here, since a much larger clone lies one base away. This chain connects TRBV6-6 to TRBJ2-1, with no clear D. Trimming took 6 bases from V and 12 from J, leaving 15 bases between them. Germline-derived CDR1 and CDR2 are MNHNY and SVGAGI (reference sequence). This CDR3 is built from 12 residues. The CDR3 region has the DNA TGTGCCAGCAGCCCCCGGAACGATGGGCAGTTCTTC. Amino acids: CASSPRNDGQFF.

This clonotype was seen many times. The chain couples TRBV29-1 to TRBJ2-1; 8 bases fit TRBD2. The CDR3 runs to 14 residues. Germline trimming cut 1 base from V and 10 bases from J; bases unmatched to any gene: 9. CDR1 and CDR2 from the germline V gene are SQVTM and ANQGSEA. CDR3 bases: TGCAGCGTTGAAGGGAGCGGGAGTCCGGGAGAGCAGTTCTTC. It yields the protein CSVEGSGSPGEQFF.

This clonotype was observed a few times. The CDR3 protein is CSARDDRNSPLHF. CDR3 in DNA: TGCAGTGCTAGAGATGACCGTAATTCACCCCTCCACTTT. The chain links TRBV20-1 to TRBJ1-6; D gene unclear. CDR3 length: 13 amino acids. The V gene lost 0 bases and the J gene lost 6 bases, with 6 bases spanning the gap. Germline-derived CDR1 and CDR2 are DFQATT and SNEGSKA (reference sequence).